These 5 T cell receptor beta chains came from one sample sequenced in a study of blood T cell repertoires in COVID-19. Some clones are missing from TCRdb's copy, which holds only in-frame ones; the method was immunoSEQ multiplex PCR. Of 140,000 to 150,000 clones in the sample, about 89% were seen once. Sequencing input: peripheral blood. These receptor sequences come from a man older than 75 with acute or convalescent COVID-19.

V gene TRBV20-1 combines with J gene TRBJ1-2, with TRBD1 as a possible D gene (5 bases). The CDR3 loop spans 12 amino acids. Germline values: CDR1 DFQATT, CDR2 SNEGSKA (reference sequence). V was trimmed by 3 bases and J by 5 bases, leaving 10 bases between them. CDR3 coding DNA: TGCAGTGCTAGTCATGGGGCGTATGGCTACACCTTC. Amino acids: CSASHGAYGYTF.

This rearrangement joins TRBV9 to TRBJ2-1; 9 positions agree with TRBD1. CDR1 SGDLS and CDR2 YYNGEE come from the germline V gene. With V trimmed by 3 bases and J by 7 bases, 5 bases remained unmatched. The CDR3 runs to 14 residues. The CDR3 sequence: CASSGGQGLNEQFF. The CDR3 region has the DNA TGTGCCAGCAGCGGGGGACAGGGCTTGAATGAGCAGTTCTTC.

In this sample, this clone turned up once. The chain uses TRBV5-4 and TRBJ2-7; the D is unclear. CDR3 length: 15 amino acids. Trimming took 3 bases from V and 0 from J, leaving 13 bases between them. The germline V gene has CDR1 SGHNT and CDR2 YYREEE (reference sequence). CDR3 nucleotide sequence: TGTGCCAGCAGCTCCCCGACGACAAGCTCCTACGAGCAGTACTTC. Encoded protein: CASSSPTTSSYEQYF.

The V and J genes are TRBV12-3 or TRBV12-4 and TRBJ2-5, with D tentatively TRBD2 (6 bases). The CDR3 extends over 13 amino acids. V lost 6 bases to trimming and J lost 8 bases, with 16 bases between them. DNA of the CDR3: TGTGCCAGCAGCCTCGGGACTGGAAGTACCCAGTACTTC. Translation: CASSLGTGSTQYF.

The chain combines TRBV27 with TRBJ2-7; 10 nucleotides match TRBD1. From germline, CDR1 is MNHEY and CDR2 SMNVEV (reference sequence). The CDR3 consists of 17 residues. The trim removed 3 bases at V and 0 bases at J, leaving 8 bases unmatched. CDR3 region: CASSLPPGQGSSYEQYF. Here the CDR3 DNA reads TGTGCCAGCAGTTTGCCGCCGGGACAGGGGAGCTCCTACGAGCAGTACTTC.